This is a list of T cell receptor beta chains from one sample in a study of Ad26.COV2.S vaccination and SARS-CoV-2 variants. Measured with immunoSEQ multiplex PCR; TCRdb has only the in-frame clones, and not every one. The sample includes roughly 390,000 clones, about 85% of them seen just once. Here the sequenced sample was peripheral blood, taken in a trial of Ad26.COV2.S vaccine versus placebo. The source of these receptors is a person between 18 and 59 years old who received the Ad26.COV2.S COVID-19 vaccine or a placebo. Each CDR3 is given with its conserved first and last residue.

TRBV27,TRBJ2-5,CASSPGQGMETQYF
TRBV19,TRBJ1-1,CASSIVSENTEAFF
TRBV5-1,TRBJ2-3,CASSLLQGWNTQYF
TRBV9,TRBJ1-2,CASSVAFDQGDYTF
TRBV11-2,TRBJ2-7,CASSRYGGTPYEQYF
TRBV5-1,TRBJ1-1,CASSQGVGDTEAFF
TRBV2,TRBJ2-2,CASSELGVLTGELFF
TRBV5-1,TRBJ2-3,CASSKDISGTDTQYF
TRBV11-2,TRBJ1-3,CASSFSAGNTIYF
TRBV25-1,TRBJ2-7,CASSDRQDEQYF
TRBV27,TRBJ2-7,CASTGTGVGEQYF
TRBV9,TRBJ2-2,CASSAPTSGDPNTGELFF
TRBV25-1,TRBJ2-3,CASSSSGGSTDTQYF
TRBV5-6,TRBJ1-5,CASSSGRDTQPQHF
TRBV7-9,TRBJ1-3,CASSRTVSGNTIYF
TRBV24-1,TRBJ2-1,CATSDRRLVQYNEQFF
TRBV7-2,TRBJ2-3,CASGGGPTDTQYF
TRBV6-2/TRBV6-3,TRBJ2-5,CASSYEGPQETQYF
TRBV7-8,TRBJ1-1,CASSPQEFLRGPQAFF
TRBV6-5,TRBJ1-1,CASSYTFRNTEAFF
TRBV2,TRBJ1-2,CASIRLMNGYTF
TRBV2,TRBJ2-7,CASTRPELGVYEQYF
TRBV7-9,TRBJ2-6,CASSRIPVTGISGANVLTF
TRBV20-1,TRBJ2-5,CSARLGETQYF
TRBV10-3,TRBJ1-5,CAISDYSGNQPQHF
TRBV19,TRBJ1-6,CASSISREDSPLHF
TRBV27,TRBJ2-7,CASSLLPTGSEQYF
TRBV30,TRBJ2-5,CAWRQKEAGRETQYF
TRBV3-1/TRBV3-2,TRBJ2-5,CASSRTGGGGETQYF
TRBV7-2,TRBJ1-6,CASSLVRSSYNSPLHF
TRBV27,TRBJ2-5,CASSRTGTRQETQYF
TRBV7-2,TRBJ2-5,CASLGGPRETQYF
TRBV10-3,TRBJ1-5,CAAAGQIYQPQHF
TRBV2,TRBJ1-3,CASSEQGFGNTIYF
TRBV9,TRBJ1-2,CASSVATGGSHGYTF
TRBV5-5,TRBJ1-1,CASSFARSDTEAFF
TRBV7-9,TRBJ1-3,CASSSGEVTGNTIYF
TRBV5-1,TRBJ1-2,CASSPSPYAGGYGYTF
TRBV6-5,TRBJ1-1,CASSLHRGGNTEAFF
TRBV12-3/TRBV12-4,TRBJ2-7,CASSRGHEQYF
TRBV12-5,TRBJ1-3,CASVRTGSWGNTIYF
TRBV2,TRBJ2-1,CASSGGQLAGARDEQFF
TRBV3-1/TRBV3-2,TRBJ2-1,CASSQDSYRYNEQFF
TRBV4-1,TRBJ1-2,CASSQAGFNYGYTF
TRBV2,TRBJ1-4,CASSGAANEKLFF
TRBV12-3/TRBV12-4,TRBJ1-2,CASSLPKNYGYTF
TRBV6-2/TRBV6-3,TRBJ2-1,CASSAPWGWNEQFF
TRBV6-5,TRBJ2-1,CASSYQTSSYNEQFF
TRBV6-5,TRBJ1-2,CASSYPPPLGGYTF
TRBV10-3,TRBJ2-1,CAISPGGTYNEQFF
TRBV10-2,TRBJ1-2,CASSESGNYGYTF
TRBV28,TRBJ2-7,CASSFSTLIAGDYEQYF
TRBV2,TRBJ2-7,CASSKNRGFSYEQYF
TRBV18,TRBJ1-1,CASSPLTGEAFF
TRBV30,TRBJ2-3,CAWSVGRIYTDTQYF
TRBV6-5,TRBJ1-1,CASRITQDDEAFF
TRBV25-1,TRBJ1-1,CASRIGNTEAFF
TRBV7-9,TRBJ2-6,CASSLAFGASGANVLTF
TRBV7-9,TRBJ2-2,CAYSGTGPRKNTGELFF